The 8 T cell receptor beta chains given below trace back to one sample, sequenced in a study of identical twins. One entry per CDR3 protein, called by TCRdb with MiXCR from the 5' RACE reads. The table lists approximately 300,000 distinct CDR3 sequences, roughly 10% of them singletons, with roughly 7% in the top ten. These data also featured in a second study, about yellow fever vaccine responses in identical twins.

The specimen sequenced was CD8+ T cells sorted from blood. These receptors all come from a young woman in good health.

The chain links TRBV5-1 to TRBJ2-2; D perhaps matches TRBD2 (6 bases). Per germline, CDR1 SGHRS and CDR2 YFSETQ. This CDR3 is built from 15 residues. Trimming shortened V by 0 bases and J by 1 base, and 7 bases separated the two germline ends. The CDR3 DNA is TGCGCCAGCAGCTTGGCGGGAGAGAACACCGGGGAGCTGTTTTTT. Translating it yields CASSLAGENTGELFF.

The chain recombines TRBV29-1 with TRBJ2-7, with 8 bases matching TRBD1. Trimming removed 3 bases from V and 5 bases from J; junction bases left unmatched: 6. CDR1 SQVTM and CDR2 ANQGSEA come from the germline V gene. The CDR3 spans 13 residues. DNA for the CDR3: TGCAGCGTTGAGCCCGGGACAGGAGACGAGCAGTACTTC. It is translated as CSVEPGTGDEQYF.

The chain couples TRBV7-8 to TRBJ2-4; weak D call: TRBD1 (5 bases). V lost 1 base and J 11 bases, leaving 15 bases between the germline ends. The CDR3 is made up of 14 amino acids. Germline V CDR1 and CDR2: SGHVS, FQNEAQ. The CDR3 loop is CASSLEVRGPVQYF. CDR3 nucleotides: TGTGCCAGCAGCTTAGAAGTTAGGGGCCCGGTTCAGTACTTC.

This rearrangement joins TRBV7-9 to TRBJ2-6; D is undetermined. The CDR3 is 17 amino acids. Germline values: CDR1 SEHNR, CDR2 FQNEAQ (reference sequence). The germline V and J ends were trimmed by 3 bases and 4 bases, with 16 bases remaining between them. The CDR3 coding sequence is TGTGCCAGCAGCTTCACCGCGTTAGGCCGCGGGGCCAACGTCCTGACTTTC. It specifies CASSFTALGRGANVLTF.

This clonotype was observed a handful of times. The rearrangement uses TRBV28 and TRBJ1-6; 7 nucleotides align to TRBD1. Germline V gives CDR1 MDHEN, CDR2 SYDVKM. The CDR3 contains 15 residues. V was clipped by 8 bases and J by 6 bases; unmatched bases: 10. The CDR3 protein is CASWPENRGNSPLHF. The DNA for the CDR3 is TGTGCCAGCTGGCCCGAAAACAGGGGTAATTCACCCCTCCACTTT. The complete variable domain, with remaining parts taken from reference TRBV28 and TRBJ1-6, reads DVKVTQSSRYLVKRTGEKVFLECVQDMDHENMFWYRQDPGLGLRLIYFSYDVKMKEKGDIPEGYSVSREKKERFSLILESASTNQTSMYLCASWPENRGNSPLHFGNGTRLTVT.

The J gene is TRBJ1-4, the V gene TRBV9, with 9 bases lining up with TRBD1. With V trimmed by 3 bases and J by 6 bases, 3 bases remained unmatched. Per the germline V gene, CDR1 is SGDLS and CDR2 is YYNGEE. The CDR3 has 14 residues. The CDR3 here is CASSGTGDYEKLFF. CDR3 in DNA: TGTGCCAGCAGCGGGACAGGGGATTATGAAAAACTGTTTTTT.

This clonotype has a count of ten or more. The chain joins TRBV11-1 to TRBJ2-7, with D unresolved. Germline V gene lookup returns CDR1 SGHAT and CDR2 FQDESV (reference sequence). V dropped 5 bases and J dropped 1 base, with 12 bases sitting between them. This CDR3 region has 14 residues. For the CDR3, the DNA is TGTGCCAGCAGCACATCCGGGCCATCCTACGAGCAGTACTTC. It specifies CASSTSGPSYEQYF.

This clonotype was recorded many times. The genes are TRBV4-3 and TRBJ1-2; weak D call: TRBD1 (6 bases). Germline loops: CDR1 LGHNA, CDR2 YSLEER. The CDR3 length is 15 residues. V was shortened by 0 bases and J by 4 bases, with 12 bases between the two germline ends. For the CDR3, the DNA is TGCGCCAGCAGCCAAGATCGGGGGGCGAGCTATGGCTACACCTTC. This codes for CASSQDRGASYGYTF.